These 3 T cell receptor beta chains originate from one sample sequenced in a study of PD-1 blockade in classical Hodgkin lymphoma. As to time point: cycle 4 day 1 (C4D1), after around six weeks of nivolumab. All trial patients relapsed after autologous stem cell transplantation. CD4+ T cells were purified from thawed PBMCs by magnetic negative selection. The method was immunoSEQ multiplex PCR; TCRdb's version includes in-frame clones alone and lacks a portion of them. The sample yields 25,000 to 35,000 clones, about 82% seen once. Sequenced here: CD4+ T cells from blood, sampled before the fourth cycle of nivolumab. Receptor source: a human donor with classical Hodgkin lymphoma.

The chain combines TRBV19 with TRBJ1-5; no clear D. V lost 6 bases and J 6 bases, leaving 6 bases between the germline ends. The CDR3 sequence is 11 residues long. Germline V gene sequence: CDR1 LNHDA, CDR2 SQIVND (reference sequence). The CDR3 region has the DNA TGTGCCAGTAGCAAAGGTCAGCCCCAGCATTTT. Translating gives CASSKGQPQHF.

This chain joins TRBV7-2 and TRBJ1-1; no clear D gene. V lost 2 bases and J 7 bases, leaving 11 bases between the germline ends. The germline gives CDR1 SGHTA, CDR2 FQGNSA. The CDR3 contains 13 residues. The CDR3 loop reads CASSLTWGSEAFF. The CDR3 coding sequence is TGTGCCAGCAGCTTAACTTGGGGAAGTGAAGCTTTCTTT.

The DNA of the CDR3 is TGTGCCAGCAGCTTTTGGGCAGCAAATCCCATGAACACTGAAGCTTTCTTT. This codes for CASSFWAANPMNTEAFF. The chain combines TRBV7-9 with TRBJ1-1; D gene ambiguous. V was trimmed by 3 bases and J by 0 bases, leaving 17 bases between them. The CDR3 extends over 17 amino acids. CDR1 SEHNR and CDR2 FQNEAQ come from the germline V gene (reference sequence).